This TCR beta chain was identified in a study of blood T cell dynamics during melanoma immunotherapy. Clones were sequenced by immunoSEQ multiplex PCR, and TCRdb holds only the in-frame ones, with some missing. The sample includes about 12,000 clones, 88% of them seen just once. CDR1 and CDR2 from the germline V gene are SGHAT and FQNNGV. The CDR3 has 14 residues. The V end lost 5 bases, the J end lost 2 bases, and 12 bases lay between the germline ends. Described time point: week 3, after first cycle of checkpoint inhibitor. The rearrangement joins TRBV11-2 to TRBJ2-5; D remains ambiguous. The TCR originated in a human donor with melanoma. This specimen was blood, taken from a patient treated with checkpoint blockade. The DNA for the CDR3 is TGTGCCAGCAGCCTGCGGACCGCTCAAGAGACCCAGTACTTC. This sequence encodes CASSLRTAQETQYF.